This paragraph reports one TCR beta chain. The antigen remains unidentified. The data stem from a study of blood T cells in healthy people across ages. Study-level information: About one barcoded beta molecule per two T cells came from capture by template switching. The study's findings and limits: Using unsorted PBMCs precluded a conclusive naive versus antigen-experienced comparison.

CDR1 and CDR2 (germline): SGHAT, FQNNGV. The CDR3 length is 14 residues. Trimming removed 6 bases at V and 0 bases at J, with 9 bases between. Then a second PCR, running about 6 to 12 cycles, was carried out with a sample-barcoded 5' primer and a J-beta primer mix. TCRdb independently ran MiXCR on the 5' RACE reads; one entry per CDR3 protein. Of hundreds of thousands of distinct CDR3 sequences listed, over 45% were seen once; the top ten hold 30% to 40%. The clonotype was recovered from an older woman in good health. The V and J genes are TRBV11-2 and TRBJ2-1; D gene uncertain. Sequences were obtained from blood. The CDR3 region has the DNA TGTGCCAGCAGGAGTTTGGCCTCCTACAATGAGCAGTTCTTC. Its translation: CASRSLASYNEQFF.